This T cell receptor beta chain was identified in a study of blood T cell repertoires in COVID-19. Produced via immunoSEQ multiplex PCR; TCRdb's table is partial and in-frame only. The table has hundreds of thousands of clones, about nine tenths seen once. Specimen: peripheral blood. This TCR came from a woman in her twenties or thirties with active or convalescent COVID-19.

DNA for the CDR3: TGTGCCAGCAGACAAGTCTCTGGAAACACCATATATTTT. Protein product: CASRQVSGNTIYF. The rearrangement uses TRBV6-5 and TRBJ1-3; D not certain. This CDR3 is built from 13 residues. Germline CDR1 is MNHEY and CDR2 is SVGAGI. V was shortened by 6 bases and J by 0 bases, with 6 bases between the two germline ends.